The entry below describes one T cell receptor beta chain. Its antigen remains undetermined. Per sample, about 250 ng of peripheral blood genomic DNA, 35,000 to 40,000 genome equivalents, was used for TRB amplification. The sample belongs to a study of T cell clusters in autoimmune cytopenias (dated by TCRdb to between 2018 and 2021). About the investigation overall: Healthy donor controls had a mean age of almost 57 years and a median age of approximately 62 years, with about half of the roughly 45 female. TRB sequencing reached a median depth of 51,575 reads per sample and yielded a median of about 2,500 distinct TRB clonotypes per sample. TRB and IGH repertoires from peripheral blood were sequenced in autoimmune cytopenia patients at active disease and during treatment follow-up, with healthy, CLL and autoimmune hepatitis controls included alongside. The study aimed to test whether autoimmune cytopenia patients carry a disease-specific immune repertoire signature usable as a blood-based biomarker. For primary cytopenia the controls were under 30 age-matched healthy donors, whereas for secondary cytopenia the controls were more than 12 age-matched CLL patients. The comparison group for autoimmune hepatitis repertoires was more than 20 healthy donors matched for age and sex.

Overall results and qualifications from the work: TRB repertoire shifts, with less even repertoires observed in secondary cytopenia and CLL, were mostly attributed to lymphoma bias rather than autoimmunity. The cluster-lack signature was not observed for secondary cytopenia versus CLL, as the signature was apparently masked by the dominant lymphoma-associated repertoire. The T cell clusters were defined only in silico, and the functional role of the clusters still needed to be validated experimentally. GLIPH suggested that primary autoimmune cytopenia patients lacked physiological T cell clusters: 51 clusters were exclusive to healthy donors versus about 17 exclusive to patients. About 3.2-fold more exclusive TRB clusters were observed in healthy donors than in active autoimmune hepatitis patients, consistent with an autoimmunity-wide signature.

The CDR3 starts with the cysteine, ends with the phenylalanine, and has 16 residues. No DNA is given. In the germline V gene (reference sequence), CDR1 corresponds to SGHKS and CDR2 to YYEKEE. Multiplex PCR with a touch-down protocol amplified TRB rearrangements, with the TRB-A and TRB-B primer pools combined in a single tube. Illumina adapters and sample indices were attached to the amplicons through two consecutive PCR reactions using Phusion HS II polymerase. The amplicons were purified from gel with the NucleoSpin Gel and PCR Clean-up kit, after which the amplicons were quantified by Qubit and checked for quality on an Agilent 2100 Bioanalyzer. Sequencing of the libraries was done on an Illumina MiSeq with paired-end, single-indexed, 600-cycle runs. As for the original processing: Alignment and assembly of TRB reads were performed with MiXCR version 2.1.12 and the default MiXCR reference library. A clone was defined by each unique CDR3 nucleotide sequence, and the analysis included only productive sequences supported by at least two reads. Alpha-parameterized diversity profiles (alpha 0 to 5), including the Shannon (alpha 1) and Simpson (alpha 2) indices, were computed with an R script to assess repertoire diversity. The tcR package was used to compute combinatorial TRB VJ usage, and cohorts were compared on this usage by principal component analysis with ade4. GLIPH clustering of TCRbeta CDR3s was carried out on cohort pairs matched by age and read depth, and cluster frequencies were compared by Wilcoxon test. Reads reprocessed by TCRdb are summarized as one entry per CDR3 protein sequence, and DNA is absent. These V and J calls originate from TCRdb's pipeline instead of the authors' own analysis. The sample's clone listing holds 6,100 or so distinct CDR3 sequences. Less than 70% of the sample belongs to the ten largest clones.

This same sample was also taken into another study, of T cell repertoires in aging, cancer and after chemotherapy. The second study's authors report: Donors were distributed across six age groups ranging from 30 or younger to 70 or older, with at least three individuals included per group. TCR repertoires from healthy donor controls were recorded over periods of several months to years and showed clear clonal overlap between repeated samplings. In total, the full dataset held about 9 million TCR reads. Significantly lower blood TCR diversity and higher clonality were observed in untreated patients with hematological or solid cancers than in age-matched healthy donors. In healthy donors, the decline in TCR diversity with age was mainly due to loss of richness, whereas in cancer patients loss of evenness also played a role. An increase in median generation probability over the chemotherapy interval was observed in both cancer cohorts, suggesting that the repertoire was reconstituted through rebound thymic output. It was noted by the authors that conclusions about immunological memory after chemotherapy cannot be drawn from the repertoire data. The study profiled peripheral blood TCR beta repertoires from healthy donors and cancer patients to examine immunoaging and T cell reconstitution after chemotherapy. The cohort comprised 220 or so cancer patients, 85 to 94 with hematological and approximately 120 with solid cancers, plus 95 healthy donors as a reference group. MiXCR versions 2.12 and 3.0.5 were used to process TRB sequences. Repertoire metrics included Shannon diversity, evenness, clonality (one minus evenness), and alpha-parameterized diversity profiles from alpha 0 to 5. The IGoR algorithm was used to calculate generation probabilities of clones in the paired pre- and post-chemotherapy samples.

The TCR originated in a human donor in good health. Sample: peripheral blood. The V and J segments used are TRBV5-5 and TRBJ2-1; the D gene TCRdb calls, TRBD1, cannot be checked with no DNA. CDR3 loop: CASSPDRRGVNNEQFF.